The 14 T cell receptor beta chains reported below all come from one sample, sequenced in a study of blood T cell repertoires in COVID-19. The assay was immunoSEQ multiplex PCR, and TCRdb's table has in-frame clones only and misses some. This sample yields 200,000 to 250,000 clones, of which around 89% are seen a single time; 1.2% belongs to the top ten. Sequencing input: PBMCs or T cells enriched from blood (not recorded which). These receptors were obtained from a man aged 30 to 45 who had recovered from COVID-19.

To note about this clone: Germline is not matched at one junction end, which may reflect a read error. The rearrangement uses TRBV18 and TRBJ1-5, with D hard to call. The CDR3 sequence is 17 residues long. Germline V CDR1 and CDR2: KGHSH, LQKENI. CDR3 DNA: TGTGCCAGCTCACCACCGGCGGGAAATCCCCAAAATCGGCCCCAGCATTTT. Protein: CASSPPAGNPQNRPQHF.

This chain uses TRBV5-1 with TRBJ1-1; maybe TRBD1 (6 bases). This CDR3 region has 15 residues. Trimming pared 3 bases from V and 4 bases from J, leaving 16 bases between. In germline, CDR1 is SGHRS, CDR2 YFSETQ. In DNA form, the CDR3 reads TGCGCCAGCAGCTCAGACAGGCTCCGTGGCACTGAAGCTTTCTTT. This codes for CASSSDRLRGTEAFF. The full variable domain, rest sourced from reference TRBV5-1 and TRBJ1-1, is KAGVTQTPRYLIKTRGQQVTLSCSPISGHRSVSWYQQTPGQGLQFLFEYFSETQRNKGNFPGRFSGRQFSNSRSEMNVSTLELGDSALYLCASSSDRLRGTEAFFGQGTRLTVV.

The chain employs TRBV28 and TRBJ1-2; TRBD1 matches at 9 bases. V lost 10 bases to trimming and J lost 4 bases; unmatched junction nucleotides: 4. CDR3 length: 12 amino acids. From germline, CDR1 is MDHEN and CDR2 SYDVKM. The CDR3 nucleotides read TGTGCCAACTGGGACAGGGCCTATGGCTACACCTTC. It encodes CANWDRAYGYTF.

The J gene is TRBJ1-4, the V gene TRBV9, with D maybe TRBD1 (5 bases). With 4 bases removed from V and 11 bases from J, the gap between germline ends came to 21 bases. Germline CDR1 is SGDLS and CDR2 is YYNGEE. This CDR3 spans 15 amino acids. The CDR3 bases are TGTGCCAGCAGCCCAGAGGACAATCGGCTGGGGAAACTGTTTTTT. Its protein product is CASSPEDNRLGKLFF.

The gene calls are TRBV10-3 and TRBJ1-6, with D possibly matching TRBD1 (6 bases). The V gene lost 2 bases and the J gene lost 10 bases, with 15 bases spanning the gap. CDR1 and CDR2 (germline): ENHRY, SYGVKD. The CDR3 is 15 residues long. Written as DNA, the CDR3 is TGTGCCATCAGTGAGGCCCGACAGGTCGGGTCACCCCTCCACTTT. This translates into CAISEARQVGSPLHF.

The V gene is TRBV24-1, the J gene TRBJ2-1, with TRBD1 matching over 7 bases. V gave up 3 bases and J gave up 3 bases; unmatched junction bases: 7. The CDR3 runs 16 residues. Germline-derived CDR1 and CDR2 are KGHDR and SFDVKD. The CDR3 coding sequence is TGTGCCACCAGTGATCCAGACAGGGAACACTACAATGAGCAGTTCTTC. Translating gives CATSDPDREHYNEQFF.

This rearrangement joins TRBV5-1 to TRBJ2-5, with 7 bases matching TRBD1. There are 16 residues in the CDR3. CDR1 is SGHRS, CDR2 YFSETQ, per germline. The junction had 6 bases not matched to a gene; V was cut back by 0 bases and J by 1 base. CDR3 protein: CASSLGQGGVQETQYF. DNA for the CDR3: TGCGCCAGCAGCTTGGGACAGGGTGGTGTCCAAGAGACCCAGTACTTC.

V and J are TRBV7-6 and TRBJ2-5; 7 bases align to TRBD1. Germline lookup yields CDR1 SGHVS and CDR2 FNYEAQ. The CDR3 runs 15 residues. After removal of 10 bases from V and 7 bases from J, the junction contained 18 bases not matched to a gene. CDR3 bases: TGTGCCACTATCTTACCCCACAGGGGATTGGGGACCCAGTACTTC. Its protein is CATILPHRGLGTQYF. The full variable domain, with the rest looked up from reference TRBV7-6 and TRBJ2-5, is GAGVSQSPRYKVTKRGQDVALRCDPISGHVSLYWYRQALGQGPEFLTYFNYEAQQDKSGLPNDRFSAERPEGSISTLTIQRTEQRDSAMYRCATILPHRGLGTQYFGPGTRLLVL.

This sequence joins TRBV10-2 and TRBJ2-3; 8 nucleotides line up with TRBD2. The junction had 8 bases not matched to a gene; V was cut back by 4 bases and J by 2 bases. Germline V CDR1 and CDR2: WSHSY, SAAADI. CDR3 length: 16 amino acids. CDR3 DNA sequence: TGCGCCAGCAGTGCCAATACGGGAGGGCCCACAGATACGCAGTATTTT. It encodes CASSANTGGPTDTQYF.

This clone has just one count. The rearrangement uses TRBV21-1 and TRBJ1-6; whether TRBD1, the table's D call, matches the DNA was not checked. TRBV21-1 is deemed a pseudogene. This CDR3 has 16 residues. CDR3 nucleotide sequence: TGTGCCAGCATCAAGCCCGGGACAGGGCGTAATTCACCCCTCCACTTT. It encodes CASIKPGTGRNSPLHF.

The chain carries TRBV4-1 and TRBJ2-2, with 8 bases fitting TRBD2. Germline trimming cut 2 bases from V and 5 bases from J; bases unmatched to any gene: 10. The CDR3 is 17 amino acids. Germline-derived CDR1 and CDR2 are MGHRA and YSYEKL. The CDR3 protein is CASSQKDMGLVTGELFF. The CDR3 DNA reads TGCGCCAGCAGCCAAAAAGACATGGGACTAGTGACCGGGGAGCTGTTTTTT.

The chain uses TRBV4-1 and TRBJ1-2; a weak D match, TRBD1 (5 bases). Germline lookup yields CDR1 MGHRA and CDR2 YSYEKL. CDR3 length equals 15 residues. The V end lost 0 bases, the J end lost 3 bases, and 11 bases lay between the germline ends. CDR3 coding DNA: TGCGCCAGCAGCCAAGATACGGGGGGGGACTATGGCTACACCTTC. Amino acid sequence: CASSQDTGGDYGYTF.

J is TRBJ1-1 and V is TRBV5-1; 10 bases are a match to TRBD1. Germline CDR1 SGHRS, CDR2 YFSETQ. The CDR3 contains 15 residues. J was trimmed by 2 bases and V by 0 bases; bases with no gene match: 1. Here the CDR3 reads CASSLGTGGNTEAFF. The CDR3 DNA sequence: TGCGCCAGCAGCTTGGGGACAGGGGGAAACACTGAAGCTTTCTTT.

The rearrangement uses TRBV9 and TRBJ2-7; 8 bases match TRBD2. Germline loops: CDR1 SGDLS, CDR2 YYNGEE. The trim removed 2 bases at V and 4 bases at J, leaving 5 bases unmatched. This CDR3 comprises 14 residues. The CDR3 DNA follows: TGTGCCAGCAGCGTGCGGACTAGCCCGTACGAGCAGTACTTC. Protein sequence: CASSVRTSPYEQYF.